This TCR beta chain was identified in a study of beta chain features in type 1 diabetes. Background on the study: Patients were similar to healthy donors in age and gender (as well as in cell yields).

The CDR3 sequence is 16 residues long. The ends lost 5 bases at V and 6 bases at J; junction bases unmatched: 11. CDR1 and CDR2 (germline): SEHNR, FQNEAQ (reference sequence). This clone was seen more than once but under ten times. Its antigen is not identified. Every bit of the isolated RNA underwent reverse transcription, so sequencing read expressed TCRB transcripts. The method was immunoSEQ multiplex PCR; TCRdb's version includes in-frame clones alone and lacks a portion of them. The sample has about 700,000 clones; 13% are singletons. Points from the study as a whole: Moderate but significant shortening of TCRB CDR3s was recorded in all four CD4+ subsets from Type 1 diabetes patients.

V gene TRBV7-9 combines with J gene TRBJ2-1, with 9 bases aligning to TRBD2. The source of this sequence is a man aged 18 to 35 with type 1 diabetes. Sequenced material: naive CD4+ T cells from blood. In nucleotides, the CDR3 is TGTGCCAGCAGCAAGGGCGGAGCGGGGGGCCGCAATGAGCAGTTCTTC. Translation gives CASSKGGAGGRNEQFF.